This T cell receptor beta chain was sequenced for a study of cytomegalovirus exposure and HLA in healthy donors. Comment on this clone: Its antigen remains unidentified. A junction boundary mismatches the germline segment, possibly from a read error.

Primers for the PCR totalled 60 Vbeta and 13 Jbeta. The protocol was immunoSEQ multiplex PCR, while the TCRdb copy is restricted to in-frame clones and leaves out a portion. The table gives about 48,000 clones; the top ten clones make up 6% to 7% of it. CDR1 is SGHRS, CDR2 YFSETQ, per germline. The CDR3 has 13 amino acids. Overall study results and limits: Most CMV-associated TCR beta chains appeared HLA-restricted in a later analysis. Certain sequence variants were highly shared and formed a cluster, and this cluster was likely a sequencing artifact. The classifier reportedly diagnosed cytomegalovirus status with high sensitivity and specificity.

Sequencing input: PBMCs. The rearrangement links TRBV5-1 to TRBJ2-3, with TRBD1 matching over 7 bases. This clonotype was sampled from a male donor in good health and CMV-seropositive. CDR3 in DNA: TGCGCCAGCAGCTTGGCGGGGACAGAAACGCAGTATTTT. This codes for CASSLAGTETQYF.